This T cell receptor (beta chain) was sequenced for a study of T cell repertoires in cytomegalovirus infection. Germline CDR1 reads PRHDT; CDR2 reads FYEKMQ (reference sequence). The CDR3 is 16 amino acids. With V trimmed by 5 bases and J by 2 bases, 8 bases remained unmatched. TCRdb ran MiXCR on the reads and lists one entry per CDR3 protein. The sample yields hundreds of thousands of distinct CDR3 sequences, roughly 33% seen once. A note on this clonotype: Its antigen is still unknown.

The origin of this receptor is a human donor in good health (CMV status not recorded). Some clones in this sample may be carry-over from other donors' samples. This chain uses TRBV13 with TRBJ1-1; 10 nucleotides agree with TRBD1. Sequences were derived from cultured CD8+ T cells from PBMCs, sampled from culture after CMV antigen stimulation. Here the CDR3 DNA reads TGTGCCAGCAGCGAAGTCGGGACAGGGGAAAACACTGAAGCTTTCTTT. It yields the protein CASSEVGTGENTEAFF.